Presented here are 25 T cell receptor beta chains from one specimen sequenced in a study of Ad26.COV2.S vaccination and SARS-CoV-2 variants. The sample's treatment: approximately 18 received Ad26.COV2.S at low or high dose, single or two shots; 5 received placebo; per-sample allocation not given. The investigators took samples on day 63 after the first vaccine or placebo injection. Method: immunoSEQ multiplex PCR; TCRdb's copy keeps in-frame clones and lacks some. The profile shows a few hundred thousand clones, about 89% of them singletons. The source material was peripheral blood, sampled in a trial of Ad26.COV2.S vaccine versus placebo. These receptor sequences come from a person between 18 and 65 years old who received the Ad26.COV2.S COVID-19 vaccine or a placebo.

This rearrangement joins TRBV5-3 to TRBJ2-1; D might be TRBD2 (6 bases). TRBV5-3 is noted as an ORF with a role that remains uncertain. V was shortened by 3 bases and J by 5 bases, with 21 bases between the two germline ends. The CDR3 extends over 17 amino acids. CDR3 protein: CARSCAGTPILDNEQFF. CDR3 DNA sequence: TGTGCCAGAAGCTGCGCCGGGACTCCCATTTTGGACAATGAGCAGTTCTTC.

This chain links TRBV19 with TRBJ2-7; TRBD1 might be the D (5 bases). The CDR3 is 13 amino acids. V lost 3 bases and J lost 4, with 10 bases in between. From germline, CDR1 is LNHDA and CDR2 SQIVND (reference sequence). DNA for the CDR3: TGTGCCAGTAGTATGGGCAGGGAATACGAGCAGTACTTC. Its translation: CASSMGREYEQYF.

The rearrangement joins TRBV7-2 to TRBJ1-2, with 7 bases that match TRBD1. The CDR3 length is 16 residues. Trimming removed 1 base from V and 4 bases from J; junction bases left unmatched: 9. The germline V gene has CDR1 SGHTA and CDR2 FQGNSA. The CDR3 DNA reads TGTGCCAGCAGCTTAGAATGGACAGGTACTAGCTATGGCTACACCTTC. Translated: CASSLEWTGTSYGYTF.

This clone was observed a handful of times. The chain recombines TRBV6-5 with TRBJ1-5; possibly TRBD1 for D (5 bases). The germline V and J ends were trimmed by 0 bases and 5 bases, with 11 bases remaining between them. The CDR3 extends over 15 amino acids. Germline-derived CDR1 and CDR2 are MNHEY and SVGAGI. The CDR3 DNA reads as TGTGCCAGCAGTTACTCATCAGGGCTCCATCAGCCCCAGCATTTT. Amino acids: CASSYSSGLHQPQHF.

V usage is TRBV27 and J usage is TRBJ1-1; maybe TRBD1 (5 bases). Trimming pared 7 bases from V and 6 bases from J, leaving 15 bases between. Germline loops: CDR1 MNHEY, CDR2 SMNVEV (reference sequence). The CDR3 consists of 13 residues. CDR3 coding DNA: TGTGCCAGCACCGGGGCCCGCAGAGCTGAAGCTTTCTTT. As protein: CASTGARRAEAFF.

The CDR3 protein is CASSFTGGRTGELFF. CDR3 sequence (DNA): TGTGCCAGCAGCTTTACAGGGGGCCGGACCGGGGAGCTGTTTTTT. V is TRBV11-2 and J is TRBJ2-2, with 9 positions matching TRBD1. Germline loops: CDR1 SGHAT, CDR2 FQNNGV. With 3 bases clipped from V and 5 bases from J, the junction kept 4 bases outside the gene matches. The CDR3 is 15 amino acids.

The genes are TRBV2 and TRBJ2-1; TRBD1 matches 8 bases. This CDR3 is built from 15 residues. Unmatched junction bases numbered 4, after V lost 5 bases and J lost 1 base. Germline V gene sequence: CDR1 SNHLY, CDR2 FYNNEI. The DNA for the CDR3 is TGTGCCAGCAGTCGAGACAGGGGATCCTACAATGAGCAGTTCTTC. It codes for CASSRDRGSYNEQFF. The full variable domain, completed using reference TRBV2 and TRBJ2-1, is EPEVTQTPSHQVTQMGQEVILRCVPISNHLYFYWYRQILGQKVEFLVSFYNNEISEKSEIFDDQFSVERPDGSNFTLKIRSTKLEDSAMYFCASSRDRGSYNEQFFGPGTRLTVL.

The CDR3 DNA reads as TGTGCCAGCAGCTTAGAGGTCAACAGGGGGCAGAATGGCTACACCTTC. It is translated as CASSLEVNRGQNGYTF. This rearrangement joins TRBV7-9 to TRBJ1-2; TRBD1 matches at 9 bases. V lost 1 base to trimming and J lost 6 bases; unmatched junction nucleotides: 9. Germline CDR1 reads SEHNR; CDR2 reads FQNEAQ (reference sequence). This CDR3 region has 16 residues.

The chain employs TRBV6-4 and TRBJ2-7; weak D call: TRBD1 (5 bases). CDR1 MRHNA and CDR2 SNTAGT come from the germline V gene. The V and J ends lost 10 bases and 6 bases respectively, with 13 bases between them. This CDR3 has 11 amino acids. The CDR3 nucleotides are TGTGCCATCCCAAAGGGGCGCGAGCAGTACTTC. Amino acids: CAIPKGREQYF.

The genes are TRBV30 and TRBJ2-3; D perhaps matches TRBD2 (7 bases). The V end was cut by 0 bases, the J end by 2 bases, with 18 bases between. CDR1 and CDR2 (germline): GTSNPN, SVGIG (reference sequence). The CDR3 sequence is 17 residues long. CDR3 sequence reads: CAWSVLRQGRATDTQYF. CDR3 in DNA: TGTGCCTGGAGTGTACTCCGTCAGGGGAGGGCCACAGATACGCAGTATTTT.

The chain employs TRBV18 and TRBJ1-2; perhaps TRBD1 as D (6 bases). The CDR3 is 14 residues long. V was trimmed by 4 bases and J by 3 bases, leaving 12 bases between them. Germline values: CDR1 KGHSH, CDR2 LQKENI. This CDR3 is CASSQGGQDYGYTF. Here the CDR3 DNA reads TGTGCCAGCTCACAAGGGGGGCAGGACTATGGCTACACCTTC.

The chain has TRBV5-1 and TRBJ2-2, with 9 bases fitting TRBD2. Per the germline V gene, CDR1 is SGHRS and CDR2 is YFSETQ. With 1 base clipped from V and 5 bases from J, the junction kept 6 bases outside the gene matches. This CDR3 comprises 16 residues. CDR3 in amino acids: CASSLLSGRFTGELFF. In DNA form, the CDR3 reads TGCGCCAGCAGCTTGCTCAGCGGGAGGTTTACCGGGGAGCTGTTTTTT.

J is TRBJ2-1 and V is TRBV18; weak D call: TRBD2 (6 bases). The ends were cut back, 8 bases at V and 8 bases at J, with 22 bases in the middle. The CDR3 runs 15 residues. Per the germline V gene, CDR1 is KGHSH and CDR2 is LQKENI. The CDR3, as DNA: TGTGCCAGCACCCGGTTGGGGGGACGGGTCGATGAGCAGTTCTTC. Translation: CASTRLGGRVDEQFF.

The chain recombines TRBV30 with TRBJ2-7; D is tentatively TRBD1 or TRBD2 (5 bases each). Trimming took off 5 bases at V and 3 bases at J, with 20 bases between the two ends. The CDR3 spans 15 residues. Germline assignment: CDR1 GTSNPN and CDR2 SVGIG (reference sequence). CDR3 sequence: CAWGSGTHYFYEQYF. In nucleotides, the CDR3 is TGTGCCTGGGGCTCCGGGACCCATTATTTCTACGAGCAGTACTTC. The whole variable domain, remainder taken from reference TRBV30 and TRBJ2-7, is SQTIHQWPATLVQPVGSPLSLECTVEGTSNPNLYWYRQAAGRGLQLLFYSVGIGQISSEVPQNLSASRPQDRQFILSSKKLLLSDSGFYLCAWGSGTHYFYEQYFGPGTRLTVT.

V usage is TRBV5-1 and J usage is TRBJ1-4; no clear D. This CDR3 contains 14 residues. V was trimmed by 3 bases and J by 8 bases, leaving 14 bases between them. CDR1 and CDR2 (germline): SGHRS, YFSETQ. CDR3 bases: TGCGCCAGCAGCTCCGTCGATACGGGAGAAAAACTGTTTTTT. Its translation is CASSSVDTGEKLFF.

The chain couples TRBV7-2 to TRBJ2-3; perhaps TRBD2 as D (5 bases). CDR1 SGHTA and CDR2 FQGNSA come from the germline V gene. This CDR3 is 15 amino acids long. Trimming took off 2 bases at V and 3 bases at J, with 12 bases between the two ends. CDR3 protein: CASSLTQWRTDTQYF. The CDR3 bases are TGTGCCAGCAGCTTAACCCAGTGGAGGACAGATACGCAGTATTTT.

This clone has a handful of counts. This rearrangement joins TRBV7-2 to TRBJ1-3; tentatively, D is TRBD1 (5 bases). Germline assignment: CDR1 SGHTA and CDR2 FQGNSA. The V gene lost 4 bases and the J gene lost 8 bases, with 18 bases spanning the gap. The CDR3 contains 15 residues. CDR3 DNA sequence: TGTGCCAGCAGCTCGGCGGGGGGGATGGCGGACACCATATATTTT. It is translated as CASSSAGGMADTIYF.

This rearrangement joins TRBV5-8 to TRBJ1-5; perhaps TRBD1 as D (6 bases). The germline CDR1 and CDR2 sequences are SGHTS and YDEGEE. V lost 4 bases, J lost 2 bases, and 16 bases lay in between. This CDR3 spans 16 amino acids. The CDR3, as DNA: TGTGCCAGCAGCCAGGACAGCCCTTTGGGCAATCAGCCCCAGCATTTT. Amino acid sequence: CASSQDSPLGNQPQHF.

The count of this clone is one. CDR3 nucleotides: TGTGCCAGCAGCCTCGAGCCTACAGGGGCGAGGACCCAGTACTTC. Residues: CASSLEPTGARTQYF. The rearrangement joins TRBV9 to TRBJ2-5; 7 bases are a match to TRBD1. The V gene's germline CDR1 is SGDLS and CDR2 YYNGEE. The trim removed 4 bases at V and 7 bases at J, leaving 13 bases unmatched. The length of the CDR3 is 15 residues. Supplemented by reference TRBV9 and TRBJ2-5, the full variable domain reads DSGVTQTPKHLITATGQRVTLRCSPRSGDLSVYWYQQSLDQGLQFLIQYYNGEERAKGNILERFSAQQFPDLHSELNLSSLELGDSALYFCASSLEPTGARTQYFGPGTRLLVL.

The chain has TRBV5-1 and TRBJ2-5; a weak D match, TRBD2 (6 bases). Germline CDR1 reads SGHRS; CDR2 reads YFSETQ. The CDR3 sequence is 15 residues long. With 3 bases removed from V and 3 bases from J, the gap between germline ends came to 15 bases. Here the CDR3 DNA reads TGCGCCAGCAGCTCGGGAAAGGGGACTGAAGAGACCCAGTACTTC. Its translation is CASSSGKGTEETQYF.

The chain is built from TRBV27 and TRBJ2-7; D perhaps matches TRBD1 (6 bases). Between the trimmed V and J ends, which lost 4 bases and 13 bases, there was a span of 14 bases. Germline CDR1 and CDR2: MNHEY and SMNVEV (reference sequence). There are 11 residues in the CDR3. The CDR3 DNA reads as TGTGCCAGCAGTTCGACAGGTAAATCTTACTTC. Amino acids: CASSSTGKSYF.

As concerns this clone: Within the sample, other DNA sequences also encode this same CDR3. V is TRBV5-1 and J is TRBJ1-6, with D hard to call. Germline lookup yields CDR1 SGHRS and CDR2 YFSETQ. The V and J ends lost 0 bases and 0 bases respectively, with 7 bases between them. This CDR3 has 16 residues. The CDR3 DNA sequence: TGCGCCAGCAGCTTGGGTCGTAACTCCTATAATTCACCCCTCCACTTT. Translation gives CASSLGRNSYNSPLHF.

J is TRBJ1-6 and V is TRBV12-3 or TRBV12-4, with TRBD1 matching 7 bases. The CDR3 loop spans 13 amino acids. J lost 10 bases, V lost 7 bases, and 7 bases had no gene match. DNA for the CDR3: TGTGCCAGCAAACGGGACAGCGACTCACCCCTCCACTTT. Encoded protein: CASKRDSDSPLHF.

This clone was counted a few times. The gene calls are TRBV25-1 and TRBJ1-5; D might be TRBD1 (5 bases). The V gene's germline CDR1 is MGHDK and CDR2 SYGVNS. Trimming cost V 1 base and J 11 bases, with 15 bases left between them. This CDR3 has 14 amino acids. The CDR3 nucleotides are TGTGCCAGCAGTGAATCCGGGACTCAGGGAGCCCAGCATTTT. It yields the protein CASSESGTQGAQHF.

The chain has TRBV10-3 and TRBJ1-2, with D possibly being TRBD1 (5 bases). This CDR3 comprises 12 residues. Germline CDR1 is ENHRY and CDR2 is SYGVKD. Trimming stripped 2 bases from V and 14 bases from J, with 15 bases between. CDR3 in DNA: TGTGCCATCAGTGAGAACCAGGGAGGGTGGACCTTC. Protein: CAISENQGGWTF.